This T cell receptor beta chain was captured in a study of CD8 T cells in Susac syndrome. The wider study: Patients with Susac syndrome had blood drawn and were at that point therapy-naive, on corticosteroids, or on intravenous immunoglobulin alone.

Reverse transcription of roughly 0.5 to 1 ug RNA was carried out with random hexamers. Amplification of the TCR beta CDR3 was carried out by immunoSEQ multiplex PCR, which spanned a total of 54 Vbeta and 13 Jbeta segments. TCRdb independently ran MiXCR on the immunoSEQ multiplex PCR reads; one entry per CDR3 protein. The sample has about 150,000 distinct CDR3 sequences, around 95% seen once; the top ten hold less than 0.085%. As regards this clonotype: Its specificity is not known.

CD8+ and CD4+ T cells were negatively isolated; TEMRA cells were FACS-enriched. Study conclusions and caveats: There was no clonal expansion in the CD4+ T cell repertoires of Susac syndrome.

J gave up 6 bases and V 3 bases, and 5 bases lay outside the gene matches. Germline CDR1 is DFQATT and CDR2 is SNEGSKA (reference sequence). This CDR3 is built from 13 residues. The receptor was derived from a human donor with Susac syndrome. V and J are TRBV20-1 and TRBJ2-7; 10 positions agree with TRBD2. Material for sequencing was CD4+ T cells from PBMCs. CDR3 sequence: CSASTAGGPEQYF. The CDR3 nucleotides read TGCAGTGCTAGTACAGCGGGAGGGCCCGAGCAGTACTTC.